What follows describes a single TCR beta chain. Antigen specificity is unknown. In the naive CD8 group, cells lacked CD45RO and were positively selected for CCR7, so terminally differentiated effector memory CD45RA+ cells were left out. Every donor, a Caucasian adult, lived in Nashville, Tennessee. These data are taken from a study of shared clonotypes between healthy human individuals. Researchers ran the assay at a deep level. Repertoires were generated with immunoSEQ multiplex PCR, while TCRdb's copy carries only in-frame clones and drops some. The sample comprises about 2 million clones, over 85% of which are singletons, and more than 0.9% rests with the top ten. CDR1 is SGHVS and CDR2 is FNYEAQ in the germline V gene. CDR3 size: 15 residues. Deletions cut 4 bases from V and 1 base from J, with 12 bases between. General study points: Naive CD4 clonotypes were shared across a handful of donors at around 5.4%.

This receptor was identified in a man aged 18 to 29 in good health. The sample taken for sequencing was naive CD8+ T cells sorted from blood. The chain links TRBV7-6 to TRBJ2-3; D may correspond to TRBD1 or TRBD2 (5 bases each). CDR3 nucleotide sequence: TGTGCCAGCAGCTCCGCCGGGGCCGGCACAGATACGCAGTATTTT. Protein: CASSSAGAGTDTQYF.